The 9 T cell receptor beta chains listed next were all sequenced from one sample in a study of Graves' ophthalmopathy and Graves' hyperthyroidism. Amplification of TCR beta CDR3 regions used RNA transcripts. Second-round multiplex PCR came after first-round RT-PCR with HTBI primers. TCRdb fed the multiplex PCR reads into MiXCR, producing one record per CDR3 protein. In the table there are about 740,000 distinct CDR3 sequences, roughly 41% of which are singletons. Specimen: peripheral blood. The receptors shown here come from an adult man with Graves' ophthalmopathy.

This clonotype was seen more than once but under ten times. The J gene is TRBJ2-3, the V gene TRBV7-2; 10 positions match TRBD2. Per germline, CDR1 SGHTA and CDR2 FQGNSA. The length of the CDR3 is 17 residues. With V trimmed by 3 bases and J by 0 bases, 6 bases remained unmatched. This chain's CDR3 is CASSLALSGGSTDTQYF. DNA for the CDR3: TGTGCCAGCAGCTTGGCCCTTAGCGGGGGGAGCACAGATACGCAGTATTTT.

V and J are TRBV9 and TRBJ1-6, with D perhaps TRBD1 (5 bases). Trimming took off 3 bases at V and 0 bases at J, with 10 bases between the two ends. Germline CDR1 SGDLS, CDR2 YYNGEE. The CDR3 runs to 16 residues. CDR3 region: CASSATTGSYNSPLHF. The DNA for the CDR3 is TGTGCCAGCAGCGCAACAACAGGCTCCTATAATTCACCCCTCCACTTT. Full variable domain (missing parts from reference TRBV9 and TRBJ1-6): DSGVTQTPKHLITATGQRVTLRCSPRSGDLSVYWYQQSLDQGLQFLIQYYNGEERAKGNILERFSAQQFPDLHSELNLSSLELGDSALYFCASSATTGSYNSPLHFGNGTRLTVT.

V and J are TRBV7-9 and TRBJ1-2, with 7 bases lining up with TRBD1. After removal of 0 bases from V and 4 bases from J, the junction contained 11 bases not matched to a gene. The CDR3 spans 17 residues. Germline CDR1 and CDR2: SEHNR and FQNEAQ (reference sequence). CDR3 protein: CASSLAELMGQIYGYTF. Written as DNA, the CDR3 is TGTGCCAGCAGCTTAGCTGAATTAATGGGACAGATCTATGGCTACACCTTC.

In its sample, this clonotype was seen many times. One end of the junction varies from germline; a read error may be responsible. CDR3 coding DNA: TGTGCCAGCAGTCCCCCGGACAGGGCAAGCAATCAGCCCCAGCATTTT. Protein: CASSPPDRASNQPQHF. This chain links TRBV24-1 with TRBJ1-5; 8 nucleotides line up with TRBD1. The germline CDR1 and CDR2 sequences are KGHDR and SFDVKD. CDR3 length: 16 residues.

This clonotype was observed a handful of times. The chain carries TRBV12-3 or TRBV12-4 and TRBJ2-5; D uncertain. CDR3 length equals 13 residues. Trimming took 1 base from V and 4 from J, leaving 7 bases between them. The CDR3 coding sequence is TGTGCCAGCAGTTTAGGCAGCCCAGAGACCCAGTACTTC. It codes for CASSLGSPETQYF.

This clonotype was picked up a small number of times. The gene calls are TRBV14 and TRBJ2-7, with 8 bases aligning to TRBD1. This CDR3 spans 16 amino acids. Germline trimming cut 1 base from V and 2 bases from J; bases unmatched to any gene: 7. The germline V gene has CDR1 SGHDN and CDR2 FVKESK. CDR3 sequence reads: CASSQGDRGIPYEQYF. DNA of the CDR3: TGTGCCAGCAGCCAAGGTGACAGGGGAATCCCCTACGAGCAGTACTTC.

This sequence joins TRBV7-2 and TRBJ2-2; D remains unclear. Germline lookup yields CDR1 SGHTA and CDR2 FQGNSA. CDR3 length equals 14 residues. V was shortened by 1 base and J by 6 bases, with 9 bases between the two germline ends. As DNA, the CDR3 is TGTGCCAGCAGCTTAGTACCAGTCCCCGGGGAGCTGTTTTTT. Its protein is CASSLVPVPGELFF.

This rearrangement joins TRBV11-2 to TRBJ1-4; TRBD1 matches 9 bases. The germline gives CDR1 SGHAT, CDR2 FQNNGV. The V segment lost 5 bases and the J segment 3 bases; nucleotides outside the gene matches: 7. CDR3 size: 16 residues. Here the CDR3 reads CASSRPGQGPNEKLFF. The CDR3, as DNA: TGTGCCAGCAGCCGACCAGGACAGGGGCCTAATGAAAAACTGTTTTTT. The full variable domain, with the rest looked up from reference TRBV11-2 and TRBJ1-4, is EAGVAQSPRYKIIEKRQSVAFWCNPISGHATLYWYQQILGQGPKLLIQFQNNGVVDDSQLPKDRFSAERLKGVDSTLKIQPAKLEDSAVYLCASSRPGQGPNEKLFFGSGTQLSVL.

The table lists this clonotype with a few counts. The CDR3 nucleotides are TGTGCCTGGAGTGCAGGATTCCACGAGCAGTACTTC. Encoded protein: CAWSAGFHEQYF. V is TRBV30 and J is TRBJ2-7; D unresolved. V was trimmed by 1 base and J by 5 bases, leaving 9 bases between them. The CDR3 consists of 12 residues. From germline, CDR1 is GTSNPN and CDR2 SVGIG (reference sequence). The variable domain in full, completed from reference TRBV30 and TRBJ2-7, reads SQTIHQWPATLVQPVGSPLSLECTVEGTSNPNLYWYRQAAGRGLQLLFYSVGIGQISSEVPQNLSASRPQDRQFILSSKKLLLSDSGFYLCAWSAGFHEQYFGPGTRLTVT.